The 4 T cell receptor beta chains in this list originate from one sample, sequenced in a study of blood T cell repertoires in COVID-19. Clones were read by immunoSEQ multiplex PCR, and TCRdb kept only the in-frame ones, dropping some. The sample yields 150,000 to 200,000 clones, just over 85% seen once. The sequencing input was peripheral blood. These receptors originate from a man aged 50 or older with active or convalescent COVID-19.

The chain carries TRBV30 and TRBJ2-1; 13 nucleotides match TRBD2. CDR3 size: 18 residues. Germline-derived CDR1 and CDR2 are GTSNPN and SVGIG (reference sequence). J was trimmed by 7 bases and V by 2 bases; bases with no gene match: 14. The CDR3 region has the DNA TGTGCCTGGAGTATCACCCACTCCGGGACTAGCGGGGCTAATGAGCAGTTCTTC. The encoded protein is CAWSITHSGTSGANEQFF. The variable domain in full, with the rest retrieved from reference TRBV30 and TRBJ2-1, is SQTIHQWPATLVQPVGSPLSLECTVEGTSNPNLYWYRQAAGRGLQLLFYSVGIGQISSEVPQNLSASRPQDRQFILSSKKLLLSDSGFYLCAWSITHSGTSGANEQFFGPGTRLTVL.

V and J are TRBV9 and TRBJ2-5; tentatively, D is TRBD2 (6 bases). V lost 3 bases to trimming and J lost 5 bases, with 14 bases between them. Germline lookup yields CDR1 SGDLS and CDR2 YYNGEE. This CDR3 comprises 14 residues. The CDR3 DNA sequence: TGTGCCAGCAGCGGAGGAGGGCCAGCGGAGACCCAGTACTTC. This translates into CASSGGGPAETQYF.

The J gene is TRBJ2-5, the V gene TRBV4-2; weak D call: TRBD2 (6 bases). The V gene lost 1 base and the J gene lost 2 bases, with 11 bases spanning the gap. CDR3 length: 15 residues. The germline V gene encodes CDR1 LGHNA and CDR2 YNFKEQ. Written as DNA, the CDR3 is TGTGCCAGCAGCCAAGGGCCTAGCGAGCAAGAGACCCAGTACTTC. It translates to CASSQGPSEQETQYF.

The genes are TRBV30 and TRBJ2-5, with 8 bases that match TRBD2. This CDR3 is built from 19 residues. The V segment lost 2 bases and the J segment 5 bases; nucleotides outside the gene matches: 22. CDR1 GTSNPN and CDR2 SVGIG come from the germline V gene (reference sequence). This CDR3 is CAWSYGNLRLAGLGETQYF. In DNA form, the CDR3 reads TGTGCCTGGAGTTATGGGAATTTGAGGCTAGCGGGTTTAGGGGAGACCCAGTACTTC. The complete variable domain, with remaining parts taken from reference TRBV30 and TRBJ2-5, reads SQTIHQWPATLVQPVGSPLSLECTVEGTSNPNLYWYRQAAGRGLQLLFYSVGIGQISSEVPQNLSASRPQDRQFILSSKKLLLSDSGFYLCAWSYGNLRLAGLGETQYFGPGTRLLVL.